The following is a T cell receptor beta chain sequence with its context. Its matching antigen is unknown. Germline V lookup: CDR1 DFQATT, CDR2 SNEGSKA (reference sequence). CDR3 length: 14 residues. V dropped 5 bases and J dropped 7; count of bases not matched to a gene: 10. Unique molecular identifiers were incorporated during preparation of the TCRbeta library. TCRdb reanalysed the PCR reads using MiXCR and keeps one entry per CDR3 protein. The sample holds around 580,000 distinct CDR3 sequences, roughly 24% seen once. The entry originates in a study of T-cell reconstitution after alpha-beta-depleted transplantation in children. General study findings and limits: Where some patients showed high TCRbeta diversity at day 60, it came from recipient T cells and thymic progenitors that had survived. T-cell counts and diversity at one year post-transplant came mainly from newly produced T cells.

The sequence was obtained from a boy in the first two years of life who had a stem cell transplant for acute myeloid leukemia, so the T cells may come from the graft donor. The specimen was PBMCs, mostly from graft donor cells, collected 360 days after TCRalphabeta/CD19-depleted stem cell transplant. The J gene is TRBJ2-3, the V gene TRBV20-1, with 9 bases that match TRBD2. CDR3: CSAWTSAEAYTQYF. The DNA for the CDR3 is TGCAGTGCTTGGACTAGCGCGGAGGCTTATACGCAGTATTTT.